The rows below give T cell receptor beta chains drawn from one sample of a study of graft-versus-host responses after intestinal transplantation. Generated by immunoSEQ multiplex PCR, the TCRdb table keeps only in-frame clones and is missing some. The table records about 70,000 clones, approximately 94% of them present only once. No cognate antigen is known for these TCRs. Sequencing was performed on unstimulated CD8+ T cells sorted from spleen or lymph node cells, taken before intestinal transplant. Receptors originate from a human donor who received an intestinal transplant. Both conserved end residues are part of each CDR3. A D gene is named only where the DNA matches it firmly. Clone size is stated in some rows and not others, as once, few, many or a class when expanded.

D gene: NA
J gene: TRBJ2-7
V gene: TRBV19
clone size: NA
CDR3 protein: CASSIRVARSRDEQYF
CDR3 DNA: TGTGCCAGTAGTATCCGCGTTGCCAGGTCCAGGGACGAGCAGTACTTC

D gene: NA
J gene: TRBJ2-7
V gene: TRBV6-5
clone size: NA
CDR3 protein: CASSFVPGDYEQYF
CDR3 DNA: TGTGCCAGCAGTTTTGTGCCAGGGGACTACGAGCAGTACTTC

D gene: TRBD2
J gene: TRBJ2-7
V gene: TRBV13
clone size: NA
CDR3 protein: CASSLIGGSVYEQYF
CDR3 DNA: TGTGCCAGCAGCTTAATTGGCGGGAGTGTATACGAGCAGTACTTC

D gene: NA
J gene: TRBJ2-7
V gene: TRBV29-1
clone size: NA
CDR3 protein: CSVEGLSYEQYF
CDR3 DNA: TGCAGCGTTGAAGGCCTGTCCTACGAGCAGTACTTC

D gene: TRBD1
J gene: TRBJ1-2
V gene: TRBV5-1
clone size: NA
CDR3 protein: CASSLHSPTGDFYGYTF
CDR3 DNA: TGCGCCAGCAGCTTGCATTCCCCGACAGGGGACTTCTATGGCTACACCTTC

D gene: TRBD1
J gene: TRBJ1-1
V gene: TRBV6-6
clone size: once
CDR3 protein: CASSYEGTVNTEAFF
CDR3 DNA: TGTGCCAGCAGTTACGAGGGGACAGTGAACACTGAAGCTTTCTTT

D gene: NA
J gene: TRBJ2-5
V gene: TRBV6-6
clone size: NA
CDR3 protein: CASLEGGSKTQYF
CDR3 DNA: TGTGCCAGCCTAGAGGGAGGCTCGAAGACCCAGTACTTC

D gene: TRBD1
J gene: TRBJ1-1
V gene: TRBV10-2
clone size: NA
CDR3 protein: CASSESAGGNTEAFF
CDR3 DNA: TGCGCCAGCAGTGAGTCGGCAGGGGGAAACACTGAAGCTTTCTTT

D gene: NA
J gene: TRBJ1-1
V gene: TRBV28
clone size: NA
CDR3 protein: CASSLLGETDTEAFF
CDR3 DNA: TGTGCCAGCAGTTTACTCGGGGAAACGGACACTGAAGCTTTCTTT

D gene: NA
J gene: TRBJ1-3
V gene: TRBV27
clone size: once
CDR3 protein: CASLLDSSGNTIYF
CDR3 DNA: TGTGCCAGTTTGTTGGACAGCTCTGGAAACACCATATATTTT

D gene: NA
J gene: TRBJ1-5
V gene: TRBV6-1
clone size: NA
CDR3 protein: CASSEEGNSNQPQHF
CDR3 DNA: TGTGCCAGCAGTGAAGAGGGAAATAGCAATCAGCCCCAGCATTTT

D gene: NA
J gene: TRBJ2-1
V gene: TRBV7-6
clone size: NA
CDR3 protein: CASSLEADSYNEQFF
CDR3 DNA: TGTGCCAGCAGCTTAGAAGCGGACTCCTACAATGAGCAGTTCTTC

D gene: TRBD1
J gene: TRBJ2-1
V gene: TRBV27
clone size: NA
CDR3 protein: CASSADRDRGYNSYNEQFF
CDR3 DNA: TGTGCCAGCAGTGCGGACCGGGACAGGGGTTACAACTCCTACAATGAGCAGTTCTTC

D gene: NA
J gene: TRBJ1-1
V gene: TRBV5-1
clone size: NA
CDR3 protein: CASTLTGQGGGTEAFF
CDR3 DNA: TGCGCCAGCACTCTGACCGGTCAGGGAGGGGGGACTGAAGCTTTCTTT

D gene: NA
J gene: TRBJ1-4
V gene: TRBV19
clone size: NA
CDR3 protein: CASRSSGYEKLFF
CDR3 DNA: TGTGCCAGTCGTTCCTCCGGGTACGAAAAACTGTTTTTT

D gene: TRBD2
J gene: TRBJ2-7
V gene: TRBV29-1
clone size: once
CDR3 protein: CSVTGTSGRAYEQYF
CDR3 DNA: TGCAGCGTAACCGGGACTAGCGGGAGGGCCTACGAGCAGTACTTC

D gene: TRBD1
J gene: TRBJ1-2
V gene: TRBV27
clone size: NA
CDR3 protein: CASSSFQGANDGYTF
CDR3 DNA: TGTGCCAGCAGTTCCTTCCAGGGGGCAAATGATGGCTACACCTTC

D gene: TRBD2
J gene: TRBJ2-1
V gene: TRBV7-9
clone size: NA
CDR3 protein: CASSLVRTSGFRDEQFF
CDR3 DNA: TGTGCCAGCAGCTTAGTAAGAACTAGCGGATTCCGCGATGAGCAGTTCTTC

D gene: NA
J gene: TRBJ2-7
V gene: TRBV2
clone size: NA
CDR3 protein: CASSGSPRAKSYEQYF
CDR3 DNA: TGTGCCAGCAGTGGAAGCCCCAGGGCCAAGTCCTACGAGCAGTACTTC

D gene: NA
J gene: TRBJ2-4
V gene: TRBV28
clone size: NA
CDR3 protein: CASSLMQREGGQYF
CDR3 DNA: TGTGCCAGCAGTTTAATGCAAAGGGAAGGGGGGCAGTACTTC

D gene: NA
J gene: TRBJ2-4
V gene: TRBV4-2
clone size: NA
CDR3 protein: CASRGVGDIQYF
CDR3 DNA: TGTGCCAGCAGGGGTGTGGGGGACATTCAGTACTTC

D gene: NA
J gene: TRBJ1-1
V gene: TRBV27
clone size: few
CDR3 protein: CASTERARGSEAFF
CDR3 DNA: TGTGCCAGCACAGAACGGGCGCGAGGTTCTGAAGCTTTCTTT

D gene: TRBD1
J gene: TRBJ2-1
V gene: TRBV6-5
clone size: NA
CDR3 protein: CASIDRGEGNEQFF
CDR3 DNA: TGTGCCAGCATAGACAGGGGGGAAGGCAATGAGCAGTTCTTC

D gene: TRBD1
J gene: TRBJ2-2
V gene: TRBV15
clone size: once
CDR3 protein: CATSRVEGASTGELFF
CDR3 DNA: TGTGCCACCAGCAGAGTTGAGGGGGCGAGCACCGGGGAGCTGTTTTTT

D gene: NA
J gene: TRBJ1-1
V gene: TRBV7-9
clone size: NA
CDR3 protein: CASSPVLDTEAFF
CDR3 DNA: TGTGCCAGCAGCCCCGTATTAGACACTGAAGCTTTCTTT

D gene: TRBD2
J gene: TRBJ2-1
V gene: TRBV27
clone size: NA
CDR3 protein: CASSPSGSRGEQFF
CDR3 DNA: TGTGCCAGCAGTCCTAGCGGGAGTCGGGGGGAGCAGTTCTTC

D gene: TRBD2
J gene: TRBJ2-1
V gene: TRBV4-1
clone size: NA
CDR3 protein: CASSQEGPGLASDNEQFF
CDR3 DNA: TGCGCCAGCAGCCAAGAAGGCCCGGGACTAGCGAGTGACAATGAGCAGTTCTTC

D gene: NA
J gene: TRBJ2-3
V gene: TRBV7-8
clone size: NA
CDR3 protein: CASSLGRTDTQYF
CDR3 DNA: TGTGCCAGCAGCTTAGGGAGGACAGATACGCAGTATTTT

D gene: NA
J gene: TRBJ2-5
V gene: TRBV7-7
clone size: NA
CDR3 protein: CASSVKGYKETQYF
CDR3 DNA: TGTGCCAGCAGCGTCAAAGGGTACAAAGAGACCCAGTACTTC

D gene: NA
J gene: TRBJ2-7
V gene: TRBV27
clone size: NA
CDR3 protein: CASSLDWNYEQYF
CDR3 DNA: TGTGCCAGCAGTTTGGACTGGAACTACGAGCAGTACTTC

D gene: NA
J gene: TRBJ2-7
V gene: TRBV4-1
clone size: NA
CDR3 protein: CASSQVLRDNSYEQYF
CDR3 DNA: TGCGCCAGCAGCCAAGTCCTCCGGGACAACTCCTACGAGCAGTACTTC

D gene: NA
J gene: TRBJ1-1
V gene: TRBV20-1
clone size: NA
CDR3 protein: CSGRFEAFF
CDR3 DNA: TGCAGTGGTCGGTTTGAAGCTTTCTTT

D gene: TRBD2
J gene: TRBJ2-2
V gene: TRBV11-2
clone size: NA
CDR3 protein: CASSLGGSGRARTGELFF
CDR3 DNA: TGTGCCAGCAGCCTAGGAGGGAGCGGGAGGGCCCGAACCGGGGAGCTGTTTTTT

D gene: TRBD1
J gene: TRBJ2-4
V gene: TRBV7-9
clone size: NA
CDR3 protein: CASSYNRGDIQYF
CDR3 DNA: TGTGCCAGCAGCTATAACAGGGGGGACATTCAGTACTTC

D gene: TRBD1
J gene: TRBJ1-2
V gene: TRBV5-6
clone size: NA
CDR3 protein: CASSLGRDRGLANYGYTF
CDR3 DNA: TGTGCCAGCAGCTTGGGCCGGGACAGGGGGCTTGCTAACTATGGCTACACCTTC

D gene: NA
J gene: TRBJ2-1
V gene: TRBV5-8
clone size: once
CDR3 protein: CASSLAGTREWGNEQFF
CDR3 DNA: TGTGCCAGCAGCTTGGCAGGGACGAGGGAGTGGGGGAATGAGCAGTTCTTC

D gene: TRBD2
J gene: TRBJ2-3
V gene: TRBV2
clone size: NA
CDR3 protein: CASPLGRESTDTQYF
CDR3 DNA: TGTGCCAGCCCCCTTGGGCGGGAGAGCACAGATACGCAGTATTTT

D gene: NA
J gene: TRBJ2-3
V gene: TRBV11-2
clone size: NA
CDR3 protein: CASRGGTDTQYF
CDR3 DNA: TGTGCCAGCAGGGGGGGCACAGATACGCAGTATTTT

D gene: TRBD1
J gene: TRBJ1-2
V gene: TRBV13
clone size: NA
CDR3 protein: CASSLVRDRTNYGYTF
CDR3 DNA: TGTGCCAGCAGCTTAGTCCGGGACAGGACTAACTATGGCTACACCTTC

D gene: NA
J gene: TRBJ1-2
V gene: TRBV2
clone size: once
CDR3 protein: CASSEAGRANYGYTF
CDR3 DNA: TGTGCCAGCAGTGAAGCGGGCAGGGCGAACTATGGCTACACCTTC

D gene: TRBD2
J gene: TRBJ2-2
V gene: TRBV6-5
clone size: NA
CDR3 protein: CASRTSPNTGELFF
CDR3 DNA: TGTGCCAGCAGGACTAGCCCGAACACCGGGGAGCTGTTTTTT

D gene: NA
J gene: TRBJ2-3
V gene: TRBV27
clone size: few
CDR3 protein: CASSPGTFTDTQYF
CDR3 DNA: TGTGCCAGCAGTCCTGGGACATTTACAGATACGCAGTATTTT

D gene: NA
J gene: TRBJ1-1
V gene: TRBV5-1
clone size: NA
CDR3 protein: CASSPQHPNTEAFF
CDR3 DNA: TGCGCCAGCAGCCCACAACACCCGAACACTGAAGCTTTCTTT